Presented here are 5 T cell receptor beta chains from one specimen sequenced in a study of T cell responses to AZD1222 COVID-19 vaccine. TCRdb keeps only in-frame clones here, not all; method: immunoSEQ multiplex PCR. This sample has fewer than 90,000 clones; about 88% occur once, and the top ten carry more than 5%. This material consisted of peripheral blood, taken 28 days after the second AZD1222 dose. The receptors originated from an adult who received the AZD1222 COVID-19 vaccine.

The chain employs TRBV7-2 and TRBJ1-6; possible D gene TRBD1, 6 bases. V was cut by 5 bases and J by 6 bases, with 14 bases left in between. This CDR3 spans 15 amino acids. Per the germline V gene, CDR1 is SGHTA and CDR2 is FQGNSA. CDR3 nucleotides: TGTGCCAGCAGCGGACAGAGTCCACCTAATTCACCCCTCCACTTT. Its translation: CASSGQSPPNSPLHF.

V and J are TRBV3-1 (or the pseudogene TRBV3-2) and TRBJ1-5; tentative D call: TRBD1 (6 bases). The germline V and J ends were trimmed by 0 bases and 0 bases, with 18 bases remaining between them. The CDR3 has 19 residues. Germline lookup yields CDR1 LGHDT and CDR2 YNNKEL (reference sequence). CDR3 amino acids: CASSQDPHRQADSNQPQHF. CDR3 DNA: TGTGCCAGCAGCCAAGATCCGCACAGACAGGCTGATAGCAATCAGCCCCAGCATTTT.

This chain connects TRBV6-6 to TRBJ1-4; D is unclear. CDR1 is MNHNY, CDR2 SVGAGI, per germline (reference sequence). The CDR3 spans 12 residues. Trimming removed 5 bases at V and 8 bases at J, with 9 bases between. The CDR3 protein is CASSTAGEKLFF. CDR3 bases: TGTGCCAGCAGTACCGCGGGCGAAAAACTGTTTTTT.

The CDR3 spells CASTPGQLLQNTF. DNA for the CDR3: TGTGCCAGCACCCCGGGACAGCTTCTCCAGAACACCTTC. The chain joins TRBV12-3 or TRBV12-4 to TRBJ1-2; 7 nucleotides match TRBD1. The V gene end was trimmed by 7 bases and the J gene end by 12 bases; junction bases not matched to a gene: 14. This CDR3 spans 13 amino acids.

This sequence joins TRBV28 and TRBJ1-2, with D perhaps TRBD1 (6 bases). Germline CDR1 is MDHEN and CDR2 is SYDVKM. V shed 8 bases and J shed 6 bases, with 13 bases lying between them. This CDR3 contains 12 residues. CDR3 sequence (DNA): TGTGCCAGCCGGGGGGCTGGGGATGGCTACACCTTC. Its protein is CASRGAGDGYTF.